The 18 T cell receptor beta chains given below trace back to one sample, sequenced in a study of a mutant IDH1 vaccine in newly diagnosed glioma. The table came from immunoSEQ multiplex PCR; TCRdb's copy has only in-frame clones and leaves some out. The table has around 76,000 clones, more than 80% seen once. Time point given: week 23, last vaccination. In every dose of vaccine, 300 ug of mutant IDH1 20-mer peptide was given alongside topical imiquimod. These receptors' antigens are unknown. Sequenced here: PBMCs, sampled from a glioma patient whose treatment included an IDH1 peptide vaccine. These receptors all come from a woman aged 45-59 years with glioma.

This clone has only a few counts. The J gene is TRBJ2-6, the V gene TRBV6-5; D is unclear. CDR1 MNHEY and CDR2 SVGAGI come from the germline V gene. The length of the CDR3 is 12 residues. Trimming shortened V by 8 bases and J by 2 bases, and 4 bases separated the two germline ends. CDR3 region: CASRTGANVLTF. The CDR3, as DNA: TGTGCCAGCCGGACTGGGGCCAACGTCCTGACTTTC.

This clone was detected once. V usage is TRBV5-1 and J usage is TRBJ2-1, with D perhaps being TRBD1 or TRBD2 (5 bases each). This CDR3 has 16 residues. Germline assignment: CDR1 SGHRS and CDR2 YFSETQ. Trimming stripped 0 bases from V and 5 bases from J, with 15 bases between. The CDR3 DNA sequence: TGCGCCAGCAGCTTGGCGGGGCGTAAAGAGGACAATGAGCAGTTCTTC. As protein: CASSLAGRKEDNEQFF.

V is TRBV18 and J is TRBJ2-3; D remains ambiguous. This CDR3 has 15 amino acids. V shed 4 bases and J shed 1 base, with 12 bases lying between them. Germline V gene lookup returns CDR1 KGHSH and CDR2 LQKENI. The DNA for the CDR3 is TGTGCCAGCTCACTCTACCAGGCCGGCACAGATACGCAGTATTTT. This encodes CASSLYQAGTDTQYF. Using reference TRBV18 and TRBJ2-3 for the parts outside the CDR3, the full variable domain is NAGVMQNPRHLVRRRGQEARLRCSPMKGHSHVYWYRQLPEEGLKFMVYLQKENIIDESGMPKERFSAEFPKEGPSILRIQQVVRGDSAAYFCASSLYQAGTDTQYFGPGTRLTVL.

V gene TRBV6-6 combines with J gene TRBJ2-7, with 10 bases lining up with TRBD2. This CDR3 contains 16 residues. Germline V gene sequence: CDR1 MNHNY, CDR2 SVGAGI (reference sequence). Germline trimming cut 2 bases from V and 2 bases from J; bases unmatched to any gene: 6. The CDR3 here is CASSYGSSGGPYEQYF. CDR3 DNA: TGTGCCAGCAGTTACGGTTCTAGCGGGGGACCCTACGAGCAGTACTTC.

Comment on this clone: One end of the junction varies from germline; a read error may be responsible. This chain links TRBV2 with TRBJ2-1; TRBD1 aligns across 11 bases. Germline CDR1 SNHLY, CDR2 FYNNEI. This CDR3 region has 15 residues. In DNA, the CDR3 is TGTGCCAGCAGCGAAGGGGACAGGGGGAAGAATGAGCAGTTCTTC. Its protein is CASSEGDRGKNEQFF.

The J gene is TRBJ2-2, the V gene TRBV11-3; the match to TRBD2 covers 13 bases. V gave up 5 bases and J gave up 7 bases; unmatched junction bases: 4. In germline, CDR1 is SGHNT, CDR2 YENEEA. The CDR3 sequence is 15 residues long. CDR3 sequence reads: CASSAGLAGVGELFF. The CDR3 nucleotides are TGTGCCAGCAGCGCCGGACTAGCGGGAGTCGGGGAGCTGTTTTTT.

The V and J genes are TRBV7-9 and TRBJ2-2, with TRBD2 as a possible D gene (6 bases). CDR1 SEHNR and CDR2 FQNEAQ come from the germline V gene (reference sequence). This CDR3 has 13 residues. V lost 1 base to trimming and J lost 7 bases, with 7 bases between them. The chain's CDR3 is CASSLVGSGELFF. In DNA form, the CDR3 reads TGTGCCAGCAGCTTAGTCGGGAGCGGGGAGCTGTTTTTT.

The chain recombines TRBV10-3 with TRBJ2-5, with D perhaps given as TRBD1 or TRBD2 (5 bases each). The tail of the sequence fits TRBJ2-7 better, so the J call may be wrong. The V gene's germline CDR1 is ENHRY and CDR2 SYGVKD. The CDR3 covers 16 residues. The DNA of the CDR3 is TGTGCCATCAGTGACTTCTCCGGGACCGACCCCTACGAGCAGTACTTC. This sequence encodes CAISDFSGTDPYEQYF.

The chain uses TRBV4-1 and TRBJ1-2, with TRBD1 identical over 7 bases. This CDR3 contains 14 residues. Trimming at V came to 5 bases and at J to 9 bases, leaving 12 bases not matched to a gene. Germline-derived CDR1 and CDR2 are MGHRA and YSYEKL. The CDR3 DNA reads as TGCGCCAGCAGCTCGACAGGGCGGCAGGATAGCTACACCTTC. This gives the protein CASSSTGRQDSYTF.

This chain links TRBV5-8 with TRBJ2-3, with D unresolved. CDR1 and CDR2 (germline): SGHTS, YDEGEE. The CDR3 has 12 amino acids. V gave up 0 bases and J gave up 3 bases, with 2 bases separating them. The CDR3 loop is CASSLATDTQYF. The CDR3 coding sequence is TGTGCCAGCAGCTTGGCGACAGATACGCAGTATTTT.

A word on this clone: Germline is not matched at one junction end, which may reflect a read error. J is TRBJ2-7 and V is TRBV7-7; D is possibly TRBD1 (5 bases). The CDR3 runs 14 residues. Per the germline V gene, CDR1 is SSHAT and CDR2 is FNYEAQ (reference sequence). In DNA form, the CDR3 reads TGTGCTAGCAGCTTAGCACCAGGGCCGGGCGAGCAGTACTTC. As protein: CASSLAPGPGEQYF.

CDR3 in amino acids: CASSQTRQLPEQYF. CDR3 DNA: TGTGCCAGCAGCCAGACACGACAGCTTCCCGAGCAGTACTTC. The chain carries TRBV7-2 and TRBJ2-7; tentatively, D is TRBD1 (5 bases). Germline V CDR1 and CDR2: SGHTA, FQGNSA. The CDR3 runs 14 residues. Trimming cost V 5 bases and J 6 bases, with 17 bases left between them.

This sequence joins TRBV19 and TRBJ2-1; TRBD1 agrees at 10 bases. This CDR3 has 15 residues. CDR1 is LNHDA and CDR2 is SQIVND in the germline V gene (reference sequence). Germline trimming cut 3 bases from V and 6 bases from J; bases unmatched to any gene: 5. In nucleotides, the CDR3 is TGTGCCAGTAGTATGGGACAGGGGTTCTCCAATGAGCAGTTCTTC. It encodes CASSMGQGFSNEQFF. The variable domain in full, with the rest retrieved from reference TRBV19 and TRBJ2-1, is DGGITQSPKYLFRKEGQNVTLSCEQNLNHDAMYWYRQDPGQGLRLIYYSQIVNDFQKGDIAEGYSVSREKKESFPLTVTSAQKNPTAFYLCASSMGQGFSNEQFFGPGTRLTVL.

The chain carries TRBV19 and TRBJ1-5, with TRBD1 matching over 11 bases. This CDR3 has 16 residues. V gave up 5 bases and J gave up 3 bases; unmatched junction bases: 6. Germline V gene data show CDR1 as LNHDA and CDR2 as SQIVND (reference sequence). The CDR3 sequence: CASSPGDRGDNQPQHF. The CDR3 coding sequence is TGTGCCAGTAGTCCCGGGGACAGGGGGGACAATCAGCCCCAGCATTTT. The variable domain in full, completed from reference TRBV19 and TRBJ1-5, reads DGGITQSPKYLFRKEGQNVTLSCEQNLNHDAMYWYRQDPGQGLRLIYYSQIVNDFQKGDIAEGYSVSREKKESFPLTVTSAQKNPTAFYLCASSPGDRGDNQPQHFGDGTRLSIL.

The chain joins TRBV4-2 to TRBJ2-7; D remains ambiguous. This CDR3 region has 15 residues. The ends were cut back, 0 bases at V and 0 bases at J, with 9 bases in the middle. Germline values: CDR1 LGHNA, CDR2 YNFKEQ. CDR3 amino acids: CASSQEKESSYEQYF. The CDR3 bases are TGTGCCAGCAGCCAAGAAAAAGAGAGCTCCTACGAGCAGTACTTC.

Only a few counts were recorded for this clone. The V gene is TRBV7-8, the J gene TRBJ1-1; D is unresolved. CDR3 length: 12 amino acids. V was shortened by 4 bases and J by 5 bases, with 8 bases between the two germline ends. The V gene's germline CDR1 is SGHVS and CDR2 FQNEAQ. CDR3 nucleotide sequence: TGTGCCAGCAGCTCGGGAGGAACTGAAGCTTTCTTT. Its translation: CASSSGGTEAFF.

The chain carries TRBV9 and TRBJ2-1, with 11 bases fitting TRBD1. The CDR3 is 16 residues long. Germline values: CDR1 SGDLS, CDR2 YYNGEE. V lost 4 bases and J lost 6; bases outside the gene matches: 9. For the CDR3, the DNA is TGTGCCAGCAGCCCTAGTCCGGGACAGGGGGGCAATGAGCAGTTCTTC. It is translated as CASSPSPGQGGNEQFF.

This chain links TRBV5-1 with TRBJ2-2, with D perhaps matching TRBD1 (5 bases). Germline CDR1 and CDR2: SGHRS and YFSETQ. Trimming shortened V by 1 base and J by 4 bases, and 14 bases separated the two germline ends. This CDR3 is built from 16 residues. CDR3 sequence reads: CASSLPRQKPTGELFF. CDR3 DNA: TGCGCCAGCAGCTTGCCGCGACAGAAACCCACCGGGGAGCTGTTTTTT.